The clone carrying this TCR beta chain ranks as medium-sized. The antigen is not known. It was from PBMCs that CD4+ and CD8+ T cells were sorted. cDNA reverse transcribed from extracted RNA served as the sequencing template. Produced via immunoSEQ multiplex PCR; TCRdb's table is partial and in-frame only. The data hold 55,000 to 70,000 clones, with 40% to 50% observed a single time. This sample is drawn from a study of CD8+ T cells in alopecia areata. Study-wide results and limits: Lesional scalp displayed greater clonality than normal scalp, most notably in alopecia totalis/universalis. Possibly because of HLA-related factors, TCR sharing was less clear across patients than in mice.

The receptor was derived from a human donor with alopecia areata. The sample in question was CD8+ T cells sorted from blood, obtained at week 0.

The CDR3 sequence is CASRPRLAGAYEQYF. The CDR3 nucleotides read TGTGCCAGCAGGCCGAGACTAGCGGGAGCCTACGAGCAGTACTTC. This chain connects TRBV27 to TRBJ2-7, with TRBD2 matching over 12 bases. The germline CDR1 and CDR2 sequences are MNHEY and SMNVEV (reference sequence). Losses at the gene ends were 6 bases for V and 2 bases for J; bases not matched to a gene: 5. This CDR3 spans 15 amino acids.